This T cell receptor beta chain was obtained from a study of T cell responses to AZD1222 COVID-19 vaccine. With respect to this clone: The antigen remains unidentified.

Generated by immunoSEQ multiplex PCR, the TCRdb table keeps only in-frame clones and is missing some. The sample records about 150,000 clones, about 91% being singletons. V lost 4 bases and J lost 4, with 12 bases in between. Germline CDR1 and CDR2: KGHDR and SFDVKD. The CDR3 loop spans 14 amino acids. Study-wide findings and caveats: Among spike-specific TCRs, nearly half reportedly target unmutated variant regions.

V usage is TRBV24-1 and J usage is TRBJ1-2, with D possibly being TRBD1 (5 bases). The sequence derives from an adult in good health. Source: peripheral blood, taken on day 0 of AZD1222 vaccination. In nucleotides, the CDR3 is TGTGCCACCAGTGACCCGGACATGCCCTATGGCTACACCTTC. Protein: CATSDPDMPYGYTF.